The 20 T cell receptor beta chains given below trace back to one sample, sequenced in a study of blood T cell repertoires in COVID-19. Measured with immunoSEQ multiplex PCR; TCRdb has only the in-frame clones, and not every one. The sample carries 150,000 to 200,000 clones, about 88% recorded once. Sequencing was carried out using peripheral blood. These receptors all stem from a man aged 35 to 55 with active or convalescent COVID-19.

The chain has TRBV11-3 and TRBJ2-1; 8 nucleotides agree with TRBD2. The V and J ends lost 2 bases and 3 bases, in that order; junction bases with no gene match: 3. The CDR3 extends over 15 amino acids. Germline loops: CDR1 SGHNT, CDR2 YENEEA. The CDR3 loop reads CASSLHSGDYNEQFF. DNA for the CDR3: TGTGCCAGCAGCTTACATAGCGGGGACTACAATGAGCAGTTCTTC.

CDR3 sequence (DNA): TGTGCCAGCAGCGACCGGGACAGGGTCTCCTACAATGAGCAGTTCTTC. It translates to CASSDRDRVSYNEQFF. The chain is built from TRBV6-6 and TRBJ2-1, with 9 nucleotides matching TRBD1. In germline, CDR1 is MNHNY, CDR2 SVGAGI (reference sequence). The CDR3 covers 16 residues. The J segment lost 0 bases and the V segment lost 6 bases, leaving 6 bases of the junction unmatched.

The chain is built from TRBV2 and TRBJ2-3; perhaps TRBD2 as D (5 bases). V was clipped by 1 base and J by 6 bases, with 17 bases between them. The CDR3 runs to 16 residues. Germline V gene sequence: CDR1 SNHLY, CDR2 FYNNEI. CDR3 region: CASSEGARLLWDTQYF. DNA of the CDR3: TGTGCCAGCAGTGAAGGGGCCCGACTACTTTGGGATACGCAGTATTTT. Full variable domain (missing parts from reference TRBV2 and TRBJ2-3): EPEVTQTPSHQVTQMGQEVILRCVPISNHLYFYWYRQILGQKVEFLVSFYNNEISEKSEIFDDQFSVERPDGSNFTLKIRSTKLEDSAMYFCASSEGARLLWDTQYFGPGTRLTVL.

The V call is TRBV6-5, the J call TRBJ1-2; 7 positions agree with TRBD1. Germline values: CDR1 MNHEY, CDR2 SVGAGI. Trimming at V came to 6 bases and at J to 3 bases, leaving 10 bases not matched to a gene. The CDR3 consists of 15 residues. CDR3 in DNA: TGTGCCAGCAGCAAGGGACAGCCCAACCACTATGGCTACACCTTC. This encodes CASSKGQPNHYGYTF.

This sequence joins TRBV11-2 and TRBJ2-6; tentative D call: TRBD1 (5 bases). Per the germline V gene, CDR1 is SGHAT and CDR2 is FQNNGV. V lost 2 bases to trimming and J lost 0 bases, with 17 bases between them. The CDR3 covers 19 residues. The CDR3 sequence is CASSLNSRQPFSGANVLTF. DNA for the CDR3: TGTGCCAGCAGCTTAAATTCGAGACAGCCATTCTCTGGGGCCAACGTCCTGACTTTC.

The V gene is TRBV7-2, the J gene TRBJ2-5; TRBD1 might be the D (6 bases). V gave up 0 bases and J gave up 10 bases, with 12 bases separating them. The CDR3 loop spans 13 amino acids. CDR1 is SGHTA, CDR2 FQGNSA, per germline. This chain's CDR3 is CASSLAQGIDQYF. The CDR3 DNA is TGTGCCAGCAGCTTAGCCCAGGGGATCGACCAGTACTTC.

The chain combines TRBV24-1 with TRBJ1-1, with D maybe TRBD1 (6 bases). V was trimmed by 3 bases and J by 5 bases, leaving 9 bases between them. CDR1 and CDR2 from the germline V gene are KGHDR and SFDVKD. The CDR3 contains 13 residues. The chain's CDR3 is CATSDNRETEAFF. Here the CDR3 DNA reads TGTGCCACCAGTGATAACAGGGAAACTGAAGCTTTCTTT.

The genes are TRBV5-4 and TRBJ1-1; D is uncertain. The CDR3 is 15 amino acids. CDR1 and CDR2 (germline): SGHNT, YYREEE (reference sequence). V was trimmed by 4 bases and J by 1 base, leaving 14 bases between them. Here the CDR3 reads CASSMGGIRNTEAFF. The CDR3 nucleotides read TGTGCCAGCAGCATGGGAGGTATCCGGAACACTGAAGCTTTCTTT.

The CDR3: CASSSISNEAFF. The CDR3 DNA is TGTGCCAGCAGCTCGATCTCTAATGAAGCTTTCTTT. This rearrangement joins TRBV7-9 to TRBJ1-1; D is uncertain. V was clipped by 4 bases and J by 7 bases, with 10 bases between them. Germline-derived CDR1 and CDR2 are SEHNR and FQNEAQ (reference sequence). The CDR3 loop spans 12 amino acids.

V usage is TRBV5-4 and J usage is TRBJ1-1, with D perhaps TRBD1 (6 bases). Trimming cost V 0 bases and J 2 bases, with 14 bases left between them. This CDR3 region has 16 residues. Germline CDR1 SGHNT, CDR2 YYREEE (reference sequence). CDR3 DNA: TGTGCCAGCAGCTTGGCCCCACAGGGACCTAACACTGAAGCTTTCTTT. Its translation: CASSLAPQGPNTEAFF.

The chain is built from TRBV7-2 and TRBJ2-6; D not certain. The CDR3 spans 15 residues. Trimming removed 1 base from V and 0 bases from J, with 4 bases in between. CDR1 SGHTA and CDR2 FQGNSA come from the germline V gene. CDR3 bases: TGTGCCAGCAGCTTAGTCGTCTCTGGGGCCAACGTCCTGACTTTC. This gives the protein CASSLVVSGANVLTF.

This clone was observed a handful of times. The J gene is TRBJ1-1, the V gene TRBV28; D is possibly TRBD1 (6 bases). Trimming pared 4 bases from V and 1 base from J, leaving 13 bases between. The CDR3 is made up of 15 amino acids. Germline assignment: CDR1 MDHEN and CDR2 SYDVKM. CDR3 bases: TGTGCCAGCAGTTCAGGGGCGACAGAGAACACTGAAGCTTTCTTT. Protein product: CASSSGATENTEAFF. The full variable domain, rest sourced from reference TRBV28 and TRBJ1-1, is DVKVTQSSRYLVKRTGEKVFLECVQDMDHENMFWYRQDPGLGLRLIYFSYDVKMKEKGDIPEGYSVSREKKERFSLILESASTNQTSMYLCASSSGATENTEAFFGQGTRLTVV.

The chain employs TRBV6-1 and TRBJ2-3, with TRBD2 matching 12 bases. Germline V lookup: CDR1 MNHNS, CDR2 SASEGT. With V trimmed by 3 bases and J by 3 bases, 7 bases remained unmatched. CDR3 length: 17 amino acids. The CDR3 loop reads CASSDLLAGGRTDTQYF. The CDR3 nucleotides are TGTGCCAGCAGTGATTTACTAGCGGGAGGACGAACAGATACGCAGTATTTT.

This chain links TRBV5-4 with TRBJ1-6; perhaps TRBD1 as D (5 bases). The germline CDR1 and CDR2 sequences are SGHNT and YYREEE (reference sequence). The CDR3 totals 14 residues. V lost 0 bases to trimming and J lost 9 bases, with 10 bases between them. Here the CDR3 DNA reads TGTGCCAGCAGCTTGGGCAGGGATGTTTCACCCCTCCACTTT. Residues: CASSLGRDVSPLHF.

The V call is TRBV2, the J call TRBJ1-1; no clear D gene. Trimming left V 8 bases short and J 1 base short, with 14 bases between. This CDR3 is built from 14 residues. The V gene's germline CDR1 is SNHLY and CDR2 FYNNEI. CDR3 region: CASCRGYGNTEAFF. Written as DNA, the CDR3 is TGTGCCAGCTGTCGGGGTTACGGGAACACTGAAGCTTTCTTT. The full variable domain, completed using reference TRBV2 and TRBJ1-1, is EPEVTQTPSHQVTQMGQEVILRCVPISNHLYFYWYRQILGQKVEFLVSFYNNEISEKSEIFDDQFSVERPDGSNFTLKIRSTKLEDSAMYFCASCRGYGNTEAFFGQGTRLTVV.

The chain links TRBV6-2 or TRBV6-3 to TRBJ1-5, with 7 bases fitting TRBD1. Losses at the gene ends were 2 bases for V and 1 base for J; bases not matched to a gene: 5. Per germline, CDR1 MNHEY and CDR2 SVGEGT. This CDR3 contains 16 residues. The CDR3 DNA is TGTGCCAGCAGTTACGCCCAGGGGGTAAGCAATCAGCCCCAGCATTTT. This codes for CASSYAQGVSNQPQHF.

The chain carries TRBV11-2 and TRBJ1-1; a possible D gene is TRBD1 (5 bases). V dropped 5 bases and J dropped 7 bases, with 14 bases sitting between them. Germline V gene data show CDR1 as SGHAT and CDR2 as FQNNGV. The CDR3 runs 13 residues. The CDR3: CASSGGGGLEAFF. The CDR3 DNA reads as TGTGCCAGCAGCGGGGGAGGAGGCCTTGAAGCTTTCTTT.

This chain uses TRBV6-5 with TRBJ1-2, with D perhaps TRBD1 (5 bases). Germline values: CDR1 MNHEY, CDR2 SVGAGI. The length of the CDR3 is 14 residues. The germline V and J ends were trimmed by 4 bases and 7 bases, with 16 bases remaining between them. The CDR3, as DNA: TGTGCCAGCAGTTCCTTGGACACTCTTGGTGGCTACACCTTC. Its translation is CASSSLDTLGGYTF.

V usage is TRBV9 and J usage is TRBJ2-5; the D is unclear. The CDR3 has 13 amino acids. The V end lost 4 bases, the J end lost 1 base, and 8 bases lay between the germline ends. The V gene's germline CDR1 is SGDLS and CDR2 YYNGEE. The CDR3, as DNA: TGTGCCAGCAGCCTTCGTTTCCAAGAGACCCAGTACTTC. Its translation is CASSLRFQETQYF.

This chain links TRBV28 with TRBJ1-3, with D perhaps TRBD1 (5 bases). The germline V and J ends were trimmed by 3 bases and 0 bases, with 12 bases remaining between them. This CDR3 comprises 16 residues. Germline V lookup: CDR1 MDHEN, CDR2 SYDVKM. The CDR3, as DNA: TGTGCCAGCAGTTTTCAGGGATCTCGCTCTGGAAACACCATATATTTT. Translating it yields CASSFQGSRSGNTIYF.